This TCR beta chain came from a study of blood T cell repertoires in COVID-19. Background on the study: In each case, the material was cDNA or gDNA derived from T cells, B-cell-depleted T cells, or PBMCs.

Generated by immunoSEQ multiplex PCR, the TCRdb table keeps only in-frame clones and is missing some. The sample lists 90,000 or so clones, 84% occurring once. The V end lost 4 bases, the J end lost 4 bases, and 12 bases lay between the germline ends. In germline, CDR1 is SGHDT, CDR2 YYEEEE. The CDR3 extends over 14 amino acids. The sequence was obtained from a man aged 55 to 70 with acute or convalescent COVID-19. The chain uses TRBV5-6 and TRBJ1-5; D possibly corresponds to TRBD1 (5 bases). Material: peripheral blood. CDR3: CASSGGLGNQPQHF. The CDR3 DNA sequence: TGTGCCAGCAGCGGGGGGTTAGGGAATCAGCCCCAGCATTTT.